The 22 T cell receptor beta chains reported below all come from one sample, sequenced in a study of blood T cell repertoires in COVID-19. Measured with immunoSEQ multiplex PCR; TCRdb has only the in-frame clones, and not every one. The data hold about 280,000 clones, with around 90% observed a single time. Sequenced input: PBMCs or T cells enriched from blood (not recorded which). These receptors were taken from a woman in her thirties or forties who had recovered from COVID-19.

The CDR3 sequence is CASTLGQGGSDYGYTF. In DNA form, the CDR3 reads TGTGCCAGTACCTTAGGACAGGGAGGATCTGACTATGGCTACACCTTC. V gene TRBV19 combines with J gene TRBJ1-2; 8 nucleotides line up with TRBD1. The junction had 13 bases not matched to a gene; V was cut back by 7 bases and J by 3 bases. Germline values: CDR1 LNHDA, CDR2 SQIVND (reference sequence). CDR3 size: 16 residues.

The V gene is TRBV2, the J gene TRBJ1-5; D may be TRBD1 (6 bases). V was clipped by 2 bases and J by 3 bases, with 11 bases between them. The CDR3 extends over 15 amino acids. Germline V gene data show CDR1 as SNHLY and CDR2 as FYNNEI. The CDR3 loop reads CASSELGALNQPQHF. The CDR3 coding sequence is TGTGCCAGCAGTGAACTGGGGGCCCTCAATCAGCCCCAGCATTTT.

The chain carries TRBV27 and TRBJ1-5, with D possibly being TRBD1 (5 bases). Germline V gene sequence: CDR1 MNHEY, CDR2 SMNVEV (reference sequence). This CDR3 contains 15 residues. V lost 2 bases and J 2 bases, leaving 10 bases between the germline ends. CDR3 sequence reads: CASSLGPRGNQPQHF. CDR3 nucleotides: TGTGCCAGCAGTTTAGGACCCAGGGGCAATCAGCCCCAGCATTTT.

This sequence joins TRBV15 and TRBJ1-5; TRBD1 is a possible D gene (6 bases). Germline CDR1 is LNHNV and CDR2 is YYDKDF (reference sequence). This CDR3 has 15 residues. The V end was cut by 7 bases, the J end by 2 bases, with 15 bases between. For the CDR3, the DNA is TGTGCCACCACCATTACAGGGTACGGCAATCAGCCCCAGCATTTT. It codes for CATTITGYGNQPQHF.

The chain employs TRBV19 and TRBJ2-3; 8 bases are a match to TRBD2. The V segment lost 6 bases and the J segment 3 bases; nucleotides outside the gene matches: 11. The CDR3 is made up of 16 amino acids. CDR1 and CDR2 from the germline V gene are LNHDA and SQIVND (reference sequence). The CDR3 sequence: CASSKKTSAETDTQYF. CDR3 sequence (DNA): TGTGCCAGTAGCAAAAAGACTAGCGCAGAGACAGATACGCAGTATTTT.

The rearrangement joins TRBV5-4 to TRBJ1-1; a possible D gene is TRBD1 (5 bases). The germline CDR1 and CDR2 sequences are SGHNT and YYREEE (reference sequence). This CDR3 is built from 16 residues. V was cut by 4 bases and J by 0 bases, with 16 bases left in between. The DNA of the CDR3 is TGTGCCAGCAGCGTCTGGACAAGACCCATGAACACTGAAGCTTTCTTT. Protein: CASSVWTRPMNTEAFF.

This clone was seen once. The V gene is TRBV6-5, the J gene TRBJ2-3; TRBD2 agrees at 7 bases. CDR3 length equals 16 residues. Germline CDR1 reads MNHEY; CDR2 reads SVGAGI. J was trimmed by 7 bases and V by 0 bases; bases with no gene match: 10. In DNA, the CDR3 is TGTGCCAGCAGTTACTCGTTACGGGAGGCCCTCCATACGCAGTATTTT. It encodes CASSYSLREALHTQYF.

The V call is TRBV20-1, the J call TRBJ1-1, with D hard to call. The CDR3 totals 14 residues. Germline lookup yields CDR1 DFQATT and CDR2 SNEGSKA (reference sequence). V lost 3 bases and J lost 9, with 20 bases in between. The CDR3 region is CSASRPDGVGKAFF. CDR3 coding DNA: TGCAGTGCTAGTCGGCCCGACGGAGTCGGAAAAGCTTTCTTT.

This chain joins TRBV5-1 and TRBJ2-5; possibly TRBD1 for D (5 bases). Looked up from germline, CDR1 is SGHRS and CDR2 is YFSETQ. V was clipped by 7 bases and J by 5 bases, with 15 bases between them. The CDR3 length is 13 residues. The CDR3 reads CASSPRVQETQYF. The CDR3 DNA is TGCGCCAGCTCCCCCAGGGTGCAGGAGACCCAGTACTTC.

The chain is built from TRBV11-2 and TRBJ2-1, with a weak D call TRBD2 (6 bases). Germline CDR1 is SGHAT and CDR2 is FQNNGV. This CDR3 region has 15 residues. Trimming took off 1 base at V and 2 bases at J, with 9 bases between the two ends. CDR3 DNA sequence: TGTGCCAGCAGCTTAGTGTCGGGGGCCTACAATGAGCAGTTCTTC. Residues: CASSLVSGAYNEQFF.

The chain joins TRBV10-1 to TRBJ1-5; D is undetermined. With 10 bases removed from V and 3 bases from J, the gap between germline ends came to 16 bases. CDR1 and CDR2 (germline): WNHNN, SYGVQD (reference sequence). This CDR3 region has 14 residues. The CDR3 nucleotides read TGCGCCACCCGTCCTCGGAGGCCCAATCAGCCCCAGCATTTT. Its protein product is CATRPRRPNQPQHF.

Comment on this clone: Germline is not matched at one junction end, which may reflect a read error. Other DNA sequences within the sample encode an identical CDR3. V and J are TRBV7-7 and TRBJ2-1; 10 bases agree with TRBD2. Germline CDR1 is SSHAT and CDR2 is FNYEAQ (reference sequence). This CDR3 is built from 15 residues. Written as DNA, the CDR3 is TGTGCTAGCAGCCCGCTAGCGGGAGAATACAATGAGCAGTTCTTC. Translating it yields CASSPLAGEYNEQFF.

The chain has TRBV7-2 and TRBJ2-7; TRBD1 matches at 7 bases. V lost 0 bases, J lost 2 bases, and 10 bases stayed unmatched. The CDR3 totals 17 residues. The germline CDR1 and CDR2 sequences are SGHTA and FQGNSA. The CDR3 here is CASSLAYSGTATYEQYF. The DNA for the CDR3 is TGTGCCAGCAGCTTAGCTTATTCCGGGACAGCAACCTACGAGCAGTACTTC.

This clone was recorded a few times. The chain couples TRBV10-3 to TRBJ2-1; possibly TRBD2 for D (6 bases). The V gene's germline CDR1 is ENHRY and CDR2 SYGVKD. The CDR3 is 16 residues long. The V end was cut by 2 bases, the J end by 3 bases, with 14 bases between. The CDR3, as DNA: TGTGCCATCAGTGAGACCGGAGGGGTTCTCTACAATGAGCAGTTCTTC. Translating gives CAISETGGVLYNEQFF.

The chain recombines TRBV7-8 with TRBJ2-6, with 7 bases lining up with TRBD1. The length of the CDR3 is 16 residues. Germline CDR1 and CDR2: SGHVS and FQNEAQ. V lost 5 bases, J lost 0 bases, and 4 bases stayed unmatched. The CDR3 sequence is CASSLGQPSGANVLTF. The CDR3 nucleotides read TGTGCCAGCAGCCTGGGACAGCCCTCTGGGGCCAACGTCCTGACTTTC.

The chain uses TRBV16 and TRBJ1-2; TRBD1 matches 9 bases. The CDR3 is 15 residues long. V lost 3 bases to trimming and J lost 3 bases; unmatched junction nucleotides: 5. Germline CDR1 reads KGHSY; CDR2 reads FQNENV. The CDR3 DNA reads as TGTGCCAGCAGCCACCCGACAGGGGGGGACTATGGCTACACCTTC. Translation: CASSHPTGGDYGYTF.

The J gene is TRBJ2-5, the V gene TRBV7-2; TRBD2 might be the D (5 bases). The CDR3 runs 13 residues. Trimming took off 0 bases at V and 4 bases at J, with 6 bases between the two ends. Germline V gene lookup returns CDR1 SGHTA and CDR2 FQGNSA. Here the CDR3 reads CASSLAGVETQYF. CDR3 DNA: TGTGCCAGCAGCTTAGCGGGAGTAGAGACCCAGTACTTC.

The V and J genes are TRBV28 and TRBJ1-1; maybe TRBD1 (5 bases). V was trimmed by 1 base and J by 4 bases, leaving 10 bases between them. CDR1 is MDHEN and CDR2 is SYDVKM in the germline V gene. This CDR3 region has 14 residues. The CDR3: CASSLFGARTEAFF. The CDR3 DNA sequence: TGTGCCAGCAGTTTATTTGGGGCTCGCACTGAAGCTTTCTTT.

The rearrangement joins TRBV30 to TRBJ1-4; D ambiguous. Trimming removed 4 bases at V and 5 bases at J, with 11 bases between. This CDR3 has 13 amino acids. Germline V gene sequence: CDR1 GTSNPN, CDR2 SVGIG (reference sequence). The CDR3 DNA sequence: TGTGCCTGGACTGGAGTTCCCAATGAAAAACTGTTTTTT. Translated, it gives CAWTGVPNEKLFF.

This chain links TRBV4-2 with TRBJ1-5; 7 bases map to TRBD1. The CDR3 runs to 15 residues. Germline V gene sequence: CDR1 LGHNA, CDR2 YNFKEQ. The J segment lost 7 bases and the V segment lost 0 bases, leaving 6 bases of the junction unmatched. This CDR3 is CASSQERGRGQPQHF. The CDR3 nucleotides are TGTGCCAGCAGCCAAGAGAGGGGGCGAGGACAGCCCCAGCATTTT.

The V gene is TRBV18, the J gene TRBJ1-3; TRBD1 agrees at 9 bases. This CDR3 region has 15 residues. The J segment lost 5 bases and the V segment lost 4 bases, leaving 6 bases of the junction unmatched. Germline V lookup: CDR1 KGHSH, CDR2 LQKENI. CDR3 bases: TGTGCCAGCTCACAGGACAGGGGCGTGCGAAACACCATATATTTT. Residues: CASSQDRGVRNTIYF.

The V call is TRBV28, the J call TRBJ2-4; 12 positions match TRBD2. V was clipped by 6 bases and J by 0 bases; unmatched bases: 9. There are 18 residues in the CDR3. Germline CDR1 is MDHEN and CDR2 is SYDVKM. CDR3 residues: CASRKTSGGTLAKNIQYF. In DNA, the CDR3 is TGTGCCAGCAGGAAGACTAGCGGGGGCACACTAGCCAAAAACATTCAGTACTTC.